Following are 27 T cell receptor beta chains from one sample sequenced in a study of shared clonotypes between healthy human individuals. Profiled with immunoSEQ multiplex PCR; TCRdb holds only in-frame clones, not every one. Altogether 450,000 to 500,000 clones are present, 65% to 85% being singletons, with the ten largest covering more than 9.5%. The source material was PBMCs. Receptors were obtained from a woman aged 40 to 50 in good health. Some clones in this sample may be carry-over from other donors' samples.

The chain recombines TRBV7-9 with TRBJ2-7; 8 bases map to TRBD2. In germline, CDR1 is SEHNR, CDR2 FQNEAQ (reference sequence). The CDR3 loop spans 15 amino acids. Trimming at V came to 1 base and at J to 4 bases, leaving 6 bases not matched to a gene. For the CDR3, the DNA is TGTGCCAGCAGCTTAGGGTCTAGCGGGTCTTACGAGCAGTACTTC. It encodes CASSLGSSGSYEQYF. Full variable domain (rest looked up from reference TRBV7-9 and TRBJ2-7): DTGVSQNPRHKITKRGQNVTFRCDPISEHNRLYWYRQTLGQGPEFLTYFQNEAQLEKSRLLSDRFSAERPKGSFSTLEIQRTEQGDSAMYLCASSLGSSGSYEQYFGPGTRLTVT.

A note on this clone: Additional DNA sequences in this sample encode the identical CDR3. This sequence joins TRBV7-2 and TRBJ2-7; D ambiguous. This CDR3 spans 14 amino acids. Germline CDR1 is SGHTA and CDR2 is FQGNSA. Trimming stripped 0 bases from V and 3 bases from J, with 9 bases between. The CDR3: CASSLAGLVYEQYF. The CDR3 DNA follows: TGTGCCAGCAGCTTAGCAGGGCTGGTCTACGAGCAGTACTTC.

Concerning this clone itself: Other nucleotide sequences in the sample specify the same CDR3. This chain connects TRBV19 to TRBJ2-1; a possible D gene is TRBD1 (5 bases). Trimming took off 4 bases at V and 4 bases at J, with 5 bases between the two ends. Germline CDR1 is LNHDA and CDR2 is SQIVND (reference sequence). The CDR3 spans 12 residues. The DNA of the CDR3 is TGTGCCAGTAGTAGACAGTACAATGAGCAGTTCTTC. This codes for CASSRQYNEQFF. The full variable domain, in which reference TRBV19 and TRBJ2-1 provide the parts outside the CDR3, is DGGITQSPKYLFRKEGQNVTLSCEQNLNHDAMYWYRQDPGQGLRLIYYSQIVNDFQKGDIAEGYSVSREKKESFPLTVTSAQKNPTAFYLCASSRQYNEQFFGPGTRLTVL.

This clone was detected only a few times. The J gene is TRBJ2-3, the V gene TRBV11-2; TRBD2 matches at 9 bases. V was pared by 1 base and J by 3 bases, with 8 bases of the junction left unmatched. Germline V gene data show CDR1 as SGHAT and CDR2 as FQNNGV. There are 17 residues in the CDR3. This CDR3 is CASSLAPPREGTDTQYF. CDR3 nucleotide sequence: TGTGCCAGCAGCTTAGCCCCTCCGCGGGAGGGGACAGATACGCAGTATTTT.

On this clone: This likely reflects a read error, since a far larger clone is one base away. Other DNA sequences in the sample encode the same CDR3. The chain recombines TRBV6-5 with TRBJ2-2; no clear D gene. Germline V gene lookup returns CDR1 MNHEY and CDR2 SVGAGI. The CDR3 runs 13 residues. CDR3 nucleotide sequence: TGTGCCAGCAGGGCCCACAACACAGGGGAGCTGTTTTTT. Translating it yields CASRAHNTGELFF.

With respect to this clone: A far larger clone is a single base away, which makes a read error likely. The sample has other DNA sequences that encode this CDR3 too. The chain employs TRBV6-6 and TRBJ1-2; TRBD1 might be the D (6 bases). The germline V gene encodes CDR1 MNHNY and CDR2 SVGAGI (reference sequence). Between the trimmed V and J ends, which lost 5 bases and 3 bases, there was a span of 16 bases. CDR3 length: 15 amino acids. Here the CDR3 DNA reads TGTGCCAGCAGTCCAAGCCCAACAGGGCACTATGGCTACACCTTC. Amino acids: CASSPSPTGHYGYTF.

The chain links TRBV29-1 to TRBJ1-2; D is uncertain. The germline CDR1 and CDR2 sequences are SQVTM and ANQGSEA. There are 11 residues in the CDR3. V was shortened by 4 bases and J by 3 bases, with 6 bases between the two germline ends. CDR3 in amino acids: CSVGTDYGYTF. CDR3 in DNA: TGCAGCGTTGGAACGGACTATGGCTACACCTTC.

J is TRBJ1-3 and V is TRBV5-4; a possible D gene is TRBD1 (5 bases). The germline V gene encodes CDR1 SGHNT and CDR2 YYREEE (reference sequence). Trimming stripped 4 bases from V and 4 bases from J, with 15 bases between. This CDR3 has 15 residues. For the CDR3, the DNA is TGTGCCAGCAGCCGGGACTTGGGAGGGGGAAACACCATATATTTT. Translated: CASSRDLGGGNTIYF. The full variable domain, in which reference TRBV5-4 and TRBJ1-3 provide the parts outside the CDR3, is ETGVTQSPTHLIKTRGQQVTLRCSSQSGHNTVSWYQQALGQGPQFIFQYYREEENGRGNFPPRFSGLQFPNYSSELNVNALELDDSALYLCASSRDLGGGNTIYFGEGSWLTVV.

This rearrangement joins TRBV14 to TRBJ1-1; D is unresolved. Trimming stripped 2 bases from V and 8 bases from J, with 6 bases between. Germline V lookup: CDR1 SGHDN, CDR2 FVKESK. This CDR3 is 11 amino acids long. The CDR3 coding sequence is TGTGCCAGCAGCCAATCTCCCGAAGCTTTCTTT. Its translation is CASSQSPEAFF.

V is TRBV10-3 and J is TRBJ1-2; D possibly corresponds to TRBD1 (5 bases). This CDR3 is built from 13 residues. Germline CDR1 is ENHRY and CDR2 is SYGVKD. Trimming took off 4 bases at V and 2 bases at J, with 8 bases between the two ends. CDR3 nucleotides: TGTGCCATCAGTGGGGGGGTCAACTATGGCTACACCTTC. It translates to CAISGGVNYGYTF.

The chain has TRBV19 and TRBJ1-2, with D unresolved. There are 14 residues in the CDR3. The germline V gene encodes CDR1 LNHDA and CDR2 SQIVND (reference sequence). Trimming removed 8 bases from V and 3 bases from J, with 16 bases in between. The CDR3 DNA reads TGTGCCAGTGGATCTCGGTACGGTGACTATGGCTACACCTTC. Translated: CASGSRYGDYGYTF.

This sequence joins TRBV6-1 and TRBJ2-7; possible D gene TRBD2, 5 bases. CDR3 length: 12 residues. The V end lost 8 bases, the J end lost 6 bases, and 14 bases lay between the germline ends. In germline, CDR1 is MNHNS, CDR2 SASEGT. CDR3 amino acids: CASGGRSTEQYF. CDR3 nucleotide sequence: TGTGCCAGCGGAGGCCGTTCAACCGAGCAGTACTTC.

As for this clone: A far larger clone is one base from this, pointing to a likely read error. The chain is built from TRBV5-1 and TRBJ1-5; possibly TRBD1 for D (5 bases). Germline CDR1 is SGHRS and CDR2 is YFSETQ. This CDR3 spans 13 amino acids. The CDR3 DNA follows: TGCGCCAGCAGCCGGGACGGGGGTCAGCCCCGGCATTTT. It codes for CASSRDGGQPRHF.

The chain carries TRBV14 and TRBJ2-7; D possibly uses TRBD1 or TRBD2 (6 bases each). The CDR3 totals 15 residues. CDR1 is SGHDN, CDR2 FVKESK, per germline. V was clipped by 3 bases and J by 3 bases, with 15 bases between them. The CDR3 spells CASSHTGGQSYEQYF. Here the CDR3 DNA reads TGTGCCAGCAGCCACACCGGGGGACAAAGCTACGAGCAGTACTTC.

Note on this clone: This sequence is one base from a far larger clone and is likely a read error. The genes are TRBV6-5 and TRBJ2-5; D gene uncertain. The germline V gene encodes CDR1 MNHEY and CDR2 SVGAGI. The V end lost 6 bases, the J end lost 5 bases, and 16 bases lay between the germline ends. This CDR3 comprises 14 residues. The CDR3 spells CASSRLPLLETQYF. In DNA, the CDR3 is TGTGCCAGCAGCCGACTGCCGCTTTTGGAGACCCAGTACTTC.

The chain employs TRBV7-9 and TRBJ2-5; D may match TRBD1 or TRBD2 (5 bases each). The germline CDR1 and CDR2 sequences are SEHNR and FQNEAQ (reference sequence). The CDR3 covers 14 residues. V was trimmed by 6 bases and J by 5 bases, leaving 16 bases between them. Here the CDR3 reads CASRRDGSVETQYF. CDR3 bases: TGTGCCAGCAGGAGGGACGGATCGGTGGAGACCCAGTACTTC. Looking up the rest from reference TRBV7-9 and TRBJ2-5 gives the full variable domain: DTGVSQNPRHKITKRGQNVTFRCDPISEHNRLYWYRQTLGQGPEFLTYFQNEAQLEKSRLLSDRFSAERPKGSFSTLEIQRTEQGDSAMYLCASRRDGSVETQYFGPGTRLLVL.

DNA of the CDR3: TGCAGCTCGTGGACAGGGGGCGGAAGCTATGGCTACACCTTC. Translated, it gives CSSWTGGGSYGYTF. The chain uses TRBV29-1 and TRBJ1-2, with 11 positions matching TRBD1. The CDR3 length is 14 residues. Germline V gene data show CDR1 as SQVTM and CDR2 as ANQGSEA. The V and J ends lost 8 bases and 4 bases, in that order; junction bases with no gene match: 9.

The chain combines TRBV10-3 with TRBJ2-1; TRBD2 matches 8 bases. The CDR3 spans 14 residues. Germline V gene sequence: CDR1 ENHRY, CDR2 SYGVKD. V shed 7 bases and J 4 bases; nucleotides not matched to a gene: 6. CDR3 region: CAITRGLGYNEQFF. The CDR3, as DNA: TGTGCCATCACTCGGGGACTAGGGTACAATGAGCAGTTCTTC.

This sequence joins TRBV7-9 and TRBJ2-1, with a possible D match to TRBD2 (6 bases). CDR3 length: 15 amino acids. V lost 1 base and J 7 bases, leaving 14 bases between the germline ends. Germline loops: CDR1 SEHNR, CDR2 FQNEAQ (reference sequence). The CDR3 DNA reads as TGTGCCAGCAGCTTAGGCCGGGAGTCGGGTAATGAGCAGTTCTTC. Amino acids: CASSLGRESGNEQFF.

Comments on this clone: With only one base between it and a far larger clone, this is likely a read error. The chain carries TRBV4-2 and TRBJ2-2; maybe TRBD2 (7 bases). Germline V CDR1 and CDR2: LGHNA, YNFKEQ. The CDR3 totals 16 residues. CDR3: CASNQGGTINTGELFF. The CDR3 DNA sequence: TGTGCCAGCAACCAAGGGGGGACTATTAACACCGGGGAGCTGTTTTTT.

This clone was detected only once. The V gene is TRBV10-1, the J gene TRBJ2-1, with TRBD2 matching over 8 bases. CDR3 length: 17 residues. With 8 bases clipped from V and 3 bases from J, the junction kept 15 bases outside the gene matches. Germline CDR1 and CDR2: WNHNN and SYGVQD (reference sequence). CDR3 sequence reads: CASPTSEAGVSYNEQFF. In DNA, the CDR3 is TGCGCCAGCCCTACCTCCGAAGCGGGAGTTAGCTACAATGAGCAGTTCTTC.

The V call is TRBV4-1, the J call TRBJ2-1; 8 positions agree with TRBD1. J was trimmed by 2 bases and V by 4 bases; bases with no gene match: 7. The germline V gene has CDR1 MGHRA and CDR2 YSYEKL. This CDR3 region has 16 residues. In nucleotides, the CDR3 is TGCGCCAGCAGCCCGGACAGGGTTCCAACCTACAATGAGCAGTTCTTC. Protein sequence: CASSPDRVPTYNEQFF.

The gene calls are TRBV2 and TRBJ1-5; TRBD1 might be the D (6 bases). From germline, CDR1 is SNHLY and CDR2 FYNNEI. Between the trimmed V and J ends, which lost 5 bases and 3 bases, there was a span of 8 bases. The CDR3 runs 13 residues. DNA for the CDR3: TGTGCCAGCAGTTGGACAGTCAATCAGCCCCAGCATTTT. Protein sequence: CASSWTVNQPQHF.

The sample holds one count of this clone. V is TRBV7-2 and J is TRBJ2-7, with D perhaps matching TRBD2 (5 bases). This CDR3 comprises 15 residues. Trimming removed 3 bases at V and 4 bases at J, with 16 bases between. CDR1 SGHTA and CDR2 FQGNSA come from the germline V gene. CDR3 DNA: TGTGCCAGCAGCTTGGTTGCTAGCCCTTTATACGAGCAGTACTTC. It translates to CASSLVASPLYEQYF.

As regards this clone: A far more abundant clone sits one base away, making this likely a read error. This same CDR3 is encoded by further DNA sequences in the sample. The chain has TRBV12-5 and TRBJ2-3; unclear D gene. This CDR3 region has 14 residues. The V end was cut by 5 bases, the J end by 0 bases, with 9 bases between. Germline V gives CDR1 LGHNT, CDR2 FRNRAP. The CDR3 here is CASGLGSSTDTQYF. For the CDR3, the DNA is TGTGCTAGTGGTCTGGGGTCGAGCACAGATACGCAGTATTTT.

This chain joins TRBV18 and TRBJ2-2; 12 nucleotides align to TRBD1. The CDR3 length is 19 residues. J gave up 3 bases and V 6 bases, and 14 bases lay outside the gene matches. Germline V lookup: CDR1 KGHSH, CDR2 LQKENI. The chain's CDR3 is CASSFTSGTGGTHTGELFF. DNA for the CDR3: TGTGCCAGCTCCTTCACTTCCGGGACAGGGGGCACCCACACCGGGGAGCTGTTTTTT.

To note about this clone: Distinct nucleotide sequences in the sample also encode this CDR3. This chain uses TRBV6-6 with TRBJ2-2, with TRBD1 as a possible D gene (5 bases). V lost 5 bases and J lost 2, with 6 bases in between. Per germline, CDR1 MNHNY and CDR2 SVGAGI (reference sequence). The CDR3 is 13 amino acids. CDR3 DNA sequence: TGTGCCAGCAGTGGGGCCAACACCGGGGAGCTGTTTTTT. Its translation: CASSGANTGELFF.